These 14 T cell receptor beta chains came from one sample sequenced in a study of blood T cell repertoires in COVID-19. This table comes from immunoSEQ multiplex PCR, and its TCRdb copy is limited to in-frame clones, with some not included. Here the sample spans 60,000 to 75,000 clones, more than 75% being singletons. Sequenced material: peripheral blood. The origin of the receptors is a woman in her fifties or sixties with acute or convalescent COVID-19.

The V and J genes are TRBV5-4 and TRBJ2-5; 8 nucleotides align to TRBD2. Trimming took 1 base from V and 4 from J; bases not matched to a gene: 6. Germline lookup yields CDR1 SGHNT and CDR2 YYREEE (reference sequence). The CDR3 sequence is 15 residues long. In DNA form, the CDR3 reads TGTGCCAGCAGCTTGTGGGCGGGGGGCCTAGAGACCCAGTACTTC. This translates into CASSLWAGGLETQYF.

This chain uses TRBV10-3 with TRBJ2-2; 7 bases are a match to TRBD1. Germline CDR1 reads ENHRY; CDR2 reads SYGVKD. V lost 5 bases, J lost 0 bases, and 3 bases stayed unmatched. The CDR3 spans 15 residues. Here the CDR3 reads CAISFGTANTGELFF. CDR3 nucleotides: TGTGCCATCAGTTTCGGGACAGCGAACACCGGGGAGCTGTTTTTT.

V usage is TRBV23-1 and J usage is TRBJ2-2; 14 nucleotides match TRBD2. TRBV23-1 is annotated as an ORF whose role is uncertain. The CDR3 spans 17 residues. V lost 8 bases, J lost 4 bases, and 9 bases stayed unmatched. CDR3 in amino acids: CASFRTSGGCGTGELFF. DNA for the CDR3: TGCGCCAGCTTTCGGACTAGCGGGGGGTGCGGCACCGGGGAGCTGTTTTTT.

This chain uses TRBV7-2 with TRBJ1-6; 7 bases are shared with TRBD1. The V segment lost 3 bases and the J segment 10 bases; nucleotides outside the gene matches: 6. The CDR3 loop spans 14 amino acids. Germline CDR1 SGHTA, CDR2 FQGNSA. The CDR3 spells CASSLGQGGSPLHF. CDR3 DNA: TGTGCCAGCAGCTTGGGGCAGGGGGGATCACCCCTCCACTTT. Combining the CDR3 with reference TRBV7-2 and TRBJ1-6 gives the whole variable domain GAGVSQSPSNKVTEKGKDVELRCDPISGHTALYWYRQSLGQGLEFLIYFQGNSAPDKSGLPSDRFSAERTGGSVSTLTIQRTQQEDSAVYLCASSLGQGGSPLHFGNGTRLTVT.

The chain combines TRBV5-1 with TRBJ2-1, with TRBD1 identical over 10 bases. The V gene's germline CDR1 is SGHRS and CDR2 YFSETQ. The CDR3 sequence is 15 residues long. V was pared by 4 bases and J by 8 bases, with 9 bases of the junction left unmatched. This CDR3 reads CASSIDRGRMDEQFF. The DNA of the CDR3 is TGCGCCAGCAGCATAGACAGGGGGCGGATGGATGAGCAGTTCTTC.

The chain combines TRBV6-5 with TRBJ1-1; 7 nucleotides match TRBD1. The V and J ends lost 5 bases and 4 bases, in that order; junction bases with no gene match: 4. The germline CDR1 and CDR2 sequences are MNHEY and SVGAGI. The CDR3 has 13 amino acids. CDR3 nucleotide sequence: TGTGCCAGCAGTCCTTCAGGGGGCACTGAAGCTTTCTTT. Its translation: CASSPSGGTEAFF.

The chain uses TRBV6-4 and TRBJ1-2; D not certain. Germline V gene sequence: CDR1 MRHNA, CDR2 SNTAGT. Trimming took 2 bases from V and 8 from J, leaving 15 bases between them. The CDR3 loop spans 14 amino acids. The CDR3 spells CASSDPSSSYGYTF. CDR3 DNA: TGTGCCAGCAGTGACCCGAGCTCATCCTACGGCTACACCTTC.

The V and J genes are TRBV10-3 and TRBJ2-5, with D possibly TRBD1 on 6 matching bases. The V end lost 10 bases, the J end lost 4 bases, and 19 bases lay between the germline ends. The CDR3 totals 14 residues. Germline CDR1 ENHRY, CDR2 SYGVKD. CDR3 sequence (DNA): TGTGCCACTGGACGGACCGTAGGGGGAGAGACCCAGTACTTC. Its protein product is CATGRTVGGETQYF.

The chain carries TRBV3-1 (or the pseudogene TRBV3-2) and TRBJ2-7; D is unclear. V dropped 1 base and J dropped 0 bases, with 7 bases sitting between them. CDR1 LGHDT and CDR2 YNNKEL come from the germline V gene (reference sequence). CDR3 size: 14 residues. The CDR3 nucleotides read TGTGCCAGCAGCCAAGGATGGAGCTCCTACGAGCAGTACTTC. It encodes CASSQGWSSYEQYF.

This clone has more than one count but fewer than ten. The CDR3 loop is CATSRDAGGYLDTQYF. The CDR3 DNA is TGTGCCACCAGCAGAGATGCGGGGGGCTACCTAGACACGCAGTATTTT. V gene TRBV15 combines with J gene TRBJ2-3; 8 bases map to TRBD2. V shed 0 bases and J 9 bases; nucleotides not matched to a gene: 11. The CDR3 length is 16 residues. Germline values: CDR1 LNHNV, CDR2 YYDKDF (reference sequence).

This clone was seen just once. The J gene is TRBJ2-2, the V gene TRBV19; 7 bases agree with TRBD1. V lost 4 bases to trimming and J lost 3 bases; unmatched junction nucleotides: 5. The CDR3 is made up of 15 amino acids. CDR1 is LNHDA, CDR2 SQIVND, per germline (reference sequence). This CDR3 reads CASSKRDRHTGELFF. DNA for the CDR3: TGTGCCAGTAGTAAAAGGGACAGACACACCGGGGAGCTGTTTTTT. The whole variable domain, remainder taken from reference TRBV19 and TRBJ2-2, is DGGITQSPKYLFRKEGQNVTLSCEQNLNHDAMYWYRQDPGQGLRLIYYSQIVNDFQKGDIAEGYSVSREKKESFPLTVTSAQKNPTAFYLCASSKRDRHTGELFFGEGSRLTVL.

The chain joins TRBV24-1 to TRBJ2-2; 7 nucleotides match TRBD1. The CDR3 is made up of 16 amino acids. V was pared by 4 bases and J by 2 bases, with 6 bases of the junction left unmatched. From germline, CDR1 is KGHDR and CDR2 SFDVKD. The CDR3 protein is CATSDPRQGNTGELFF. The CDR3 nucleotides are TGTGCCACCAGTGACCCCCGACAGGGTAACACCGGGGAGCTGTTTTTT.

V usage is TRBV29-1 and J usage is TRBJ1-1; no clear D gene. Per the germline V gene, CDR1 is SQVTM and CDR2 is ANQGSEA. Deletions cut 7 bases from V and 6 bases from J, with 12 bases between. This CDR3 is built from 11 residues. The CDR3 nucleotides read TGCAGCGGGGGTCGTCCTCCTGAAGCTTTCTTT. Translated: CSGGRPPEAFF.

This clone showed up just a few times. The chain uses TRBV19 and TRBJ1-6; D is perhaps TRBD1 (6 bases). Germline CDR1 reads LNHDA; CDR2 reads SQIVND (reference sequence). Trimming pared 5 bases from V and 8 bases from J, leaving 10 bases between. CDR3 size: 13 residues. In nucleotides, the CDR3 is TGTGCCAGTAGTCCGGCAGGGGATTCACCCCTCCACTTT. Amino acid sequence: CASSPAGDSPLHF.